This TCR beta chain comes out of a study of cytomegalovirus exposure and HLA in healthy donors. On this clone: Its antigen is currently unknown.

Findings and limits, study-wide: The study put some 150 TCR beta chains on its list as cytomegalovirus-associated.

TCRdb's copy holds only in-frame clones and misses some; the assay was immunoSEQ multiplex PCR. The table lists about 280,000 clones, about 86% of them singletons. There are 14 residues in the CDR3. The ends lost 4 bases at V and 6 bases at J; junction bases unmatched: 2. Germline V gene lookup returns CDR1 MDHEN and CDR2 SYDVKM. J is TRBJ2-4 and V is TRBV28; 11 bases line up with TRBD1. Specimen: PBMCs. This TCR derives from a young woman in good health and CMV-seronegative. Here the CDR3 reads CASSSGTGGNIQYF. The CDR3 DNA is TGTGCCAGCAGTTCAGGGACAGGGGGAAACATTCAGTACTTC.